This T cell receptor (beta chain) is from a study of patients and donors after allogeneic stem cell transplantation. To note about this clonotype: With a much larger clone just one base away, this may be a read error.

TCRdb itself ran the RT-PCR reads through MiXCR, one entry per CDR3 protein. Among more than 850,000 distinct CDR3 sequences listed, over 15% were seen once. The CDR3 spans 14 residues. V lost 0 bases and J lost 6, with 9 bases in between. The germline CDR1 and CDR2 sequences are LGHNA and YSLEER. This chain connects TRBV4-3 to TRBJ2-1; D gene uncertain. The source of this sequence is a human donor who was either an allogeneic HSCT recipient or a stem cell or donor lymphocyte infusion donor (not recorded which). It is not recorded whose cells these are; they may come from a transplant donor. The sample consisted of blood, either unsorted or a sorted T cell fraction (not recorded which). The CDR3 loop reads CASSQEPPGNEQFF. For the CDR3, the DNA is TGCGCCAGCAGCCAAGAGCCCCCGGGCAATGAGCAGTTCTTC.